The entry that follows covers one TCR beta chain sequence. Its target is not known. The data originate from a study of shared clonotypes between healthy human individuals. The study's findings and limits: The study's rarefaction showed incomplete sorted-subset sequencing despite large depth. Naive CD4 clonotypes overlapped across several donors at 4.5% to 5.5%. Owing to a small donor count, the genetic and exposure-history diversity represented was limited.

The authors split each subset's genomic DNA evenly across several immunoSEQ plates. The protocol was immunoSEQ multiplex PCR, while the TCRdb copy is restricted to in-frame clones and leaves out a portion. The sample contains about 380,000 clones, 90% to 97% of which appear only once. Trimming removed 3 bases from V and 0 bases from J; junction bases left unmatched: 1. The CDR3 extends over 15 amino acids. CDR1 is MNHEY, CDR2 SMNVEV, per germline (reference sequence). The receptor was derived from a man aged 30 to 45 in good health. The sequencing sample was made of memory CD8+ T cells sorted from blood. Specified subset: CD45RO+ cells pooled with CCR7-negative TemRA cells. This chain joins TRBV27 and TRBJ2-1; 8 nucleotides agree with TRBD1. The CDR3 DNA reads TGTGCCAGCAGTTTGGGGACAGGCTCCTACAATGAGCAGTTCTTC. Residues: CASSLGTGSYNEQFF.